Listed below are T cell receptor beta chains from one sample, sequenced in a study of blood T cell repertoires in COVID-19. The assay was immunoSEQ multiplex PCR, and TCRdb's table has in-frame clones only and misses some. The table includes hundreds of thousands of clones, 70% to 90% detected once. Sequenced sample: peripheral blood. The receptors stem from a man in his forties with acute or convalescent COVID-19. CDR3s include the opening cysteine and the closing phenylalanine or tryptophan. Each record gives: J gene, CDR3 length, V gene, clone size, D gene, CDR3 protein, CDR3 DNA. A D gene is named only where the DNA matches it firmly. Size is omitted from some rows. Given values are once, few, many or a class for expanded clones.

TRBJ2-7,13,TRBV19,NA,TRBD1,CASSGQGLYEQYF,TGTGCCAGTAGTGGACAGGGTTTGTACGAGCAGTACTTC
TRBJ1-5,16,TRBV18,NA,TRBD1,CASSPGTGSGNQPQHF,TGTGCCAGCTCACCAGGGACAGGGAGTGGCAATCAGCCCCAGCATTTT
TRBJ2-1,15,TRBV6-4,NA,TRBD2,CASSGTSGGYNEQFF,TGTGCCAGCAGTGGGACTAGCGGGGGGTACAATGAGCAGTTCTTC
TRBJ1-1,13,TRBV6-5,NA,TRBD1,CASRGDRNTEAFF,TGTGCCAGCAGGGGGGACAGGAACACTGAAGCTTTCTTT
TRBJ1-1,13,TRBV28,NA,NA,CASSYPARAEAFF,TGTGCCAGCAGCTACCCCGCGCGCGCTGAAGCTTTCTTT
TRBJ2-5,13,TRBV10-3,NA,NA,CAISEAAGETQYF,TGTGCCATCAGTGAGGCTGCGGGGGAGACCCAGTACTTC
TRBJ1-1,12,TRBV19,once,NA,CASSIRRNEAFF,TGTGCCAGTAGTATCCGGAGGAACGAAGCTTTCTTT
TRBJ2-2,17,TRBV10-3,NA,TRBD2,CAISGGTSGRNTGELFF,TGTGCCATCAGTGGGGGGACTAGCGGGAGGAACACCGGGGAGCTGTTTTTT
TRBJ1-1,16,TRBV2,NA,TRBD1,CASSEVVPQGEGEAFF,TGTGCCAGCAGTGAAGTCGTCCCACAGGGGGAAGGGGAAGCTTTCTTT
TRBJ2-5,15,TRBV11-2,NA,TRBD1,CASSSGQGRWETQYF,TGTGCCAGCAGCTCCGGACAGGGGCGGTGGGAGACCCAGTACTTC
TRBJ1-1,12,TRBV12-3/TRBV12-4,NA,NA,CASSLAGGSAFF,TGTGCCAGCAGTTTGGCCGGGGGTAGTGCTTTCTTT
TRBJ2-1,17,TRBV7-9,NA,NA,CASSLDAGSRGYNEQFF,TGTGCCAGCAGCTTAGACGCCGGGTCGAGGGGGTACAATGAGCAGTTCTTC
TRBJ1-5,16,TRBV6-6,NA,TRBD1,CASSYSTGTAKQPQHF,TGTGCCAGCAGTTACTCGACGGGGACAGCGAAGCAGCCCCAGCATTTT
TRBJ2-3,12,TRBV24-1,NA,NA,CATSAPLDTQYF,TGTGCCACCAGTGCCCCCTTGGATACGCAGTATTTT
TRBJ2-7,18,TRBV19,NA,NA,CASSIVPPEAGFFYEQYF,TGTGCCAGTAGTATAGTACCCCCAGAGGCGGGATTCTTCTACGAGCAGTACTTC
TRBJ2-3,15,TRBV2,NA,NA,CASSEGAVNPDTQYF,TGTGCCAGCAGTGAAGGAGCGGTAAATCCAGATACGCAGTATTTT
TRBJ2-7,13,TRBV6-6,NA,TRBD2,CASTGTSLPEQYF,TGTGCCAGCACTGGGACTAGCTTGCCCGAGCAGTACTTC